Presented here are 23 T cell receptor beta chains from one specimen sequenced in a study of Graves' ophthalmopathy and Graves' hyperthyroidism. Amplification targeted the TCR beta CDR3 regions, with RNA transcripts as the source material. First-round RT-PCR employed HTBI primers, with a second-round multiplex PCR after it. TCRdb independently ran MiXCR on the multiplex PCR reads; one entry per CDR3 protein. The sample yields hundreds of thousands of distinct CDR3 sequences, about 41% seen once. What was sequenced was peripheral blood. The source is an adult man with Graves' ophthalmopathy.

The chain is built from TRBV6-6 and TRBJ1-4; D possibly corresponds to TRBD1 (5 bases). The V gene's germline CDR1 is MNHNY and CDR2 SVGAGI (reference sequence). This CDR3 spans 14 amino acids. The V end was cut by 10 bases, the J end by 7 bases, with 19 bases between. The CDR3 here is CAIRAKIWGEKLFF. The DNA for the CDR3 is TGTGCCATCAGGGCCAAGATTTGGGGTGAAAAACTGTTTTTT.

The J gene is TRBJ1-2, the V gene TRBV2, with TRBD1 identical over 8 bases. J gave up 6 bases and V 6 bases, and 6 bases lay outside the gene matches. CDR3 length: 13 amino acids. Germline CDR1 SNHLY, CDR2 FYNNEI. Here the CDR3 reads CASSHQGADGYTF. CDR3 nucleotides: TGTGCCAGCAGCCACCAGGGGGCGGATGGCTACACCTTC.

V and J are TRBV5-1 and TRBJ2-6; unclear D gene. Germline CDR1 is SGHRS and CDR2 is YFSETQ. V was shortened by 0 bases and J by 3 bases, with 4 bases between the two germline ends. The CDR3 contains 14 residues. The CDR3 reads CASSLGDGANVLTF. CDR3 sequence (DNA): TGCGCCAGCAGCTTGGGGGATGGGGCCAACGTCCTGACTTTC.

This clonotype was found many times. The chain links TRBV7-2 to TRBJ1-5, with D possibly being TRBD1 (6 bases). This CDR3 spans 16 amino acids. V lost 2 bases to trimming and J lost 5 bases, with 16 bases between them. The germline CDR1 and CDR2 sequences are SGHTA and FQGNSA. The CDR3 protein is CASSLSYGGADQPQHF. The CDR3 coding sequence is TGTGCCAGCAGCTTATCGTACGGGGGCGCGGATCAGCCCCAGCATTTT. The full variable domain, completed using reference TRBV7-2 and TRBJ1-5, is GAGVSQSPSNKVTEKGKDVELRCDPISGHTALYWYRQSLGQGLEFLIYFQGNSAPDKSGLPSDRFSAERTGGSVSTLTIQRTQQEDSAVYLCASSLSYGGADQPQHFGDGTRLSIL.

The genes are TRBV25-1 and TRBJ1-6; D uncertain. V was trimmed by 6 bases and J by 7 bases, leaving 10 bases between them. Germline V gene lookup returns CDR1 MGHDK and CDR2 SYGVNS. There are 13 residues in the CDR3. The DNA for the CDR3 is TGTGCCAGCAGCCAGGTCCCAAATTCACCCCTCCACTTT. Its protein product is CASSQVPNSPLHF.

This clonotype has ten or more counts. CDR3: CASSESHGTNQPQHF. CDR3 coding DNA: TGTGCCAGCAGTGAATCGCACGGAACAAATCAGCCCCAGCATTTT. V is TRBV6-1 and J is TRBJ1-5, with no clear D. V lost 2 bases, J lost 4 bases, and 12 bases lay in between. CDR3 length: 15 amino acids. Germline loops: CDR1 MNHNS, CDR2 SASEGT.

In regard to this clonotype: A clone one base away is much larger, so this may be a read error. The conserved final phenylalanine or tryptophan is absent from the CDR3, which likely points to a read error. This rearrangement joins TRBV2 to TRBJ2-1; D could derive from TRBD1 or TRBD2 (5 bases each). This CDR3 is 13 amino acids long. Germline assignment: CDR1 SNHLY and CDR2 FYNNEI. Trimming pared 4 bases from V and 4 bases from J, leaving 8 bases between. The DNA of the CDR3 is TGTGCCAGCAGTGTGGGGGTTTACAATGAGCAGTTCTCC. It translates to CASSVGVYNEQFS.

A note on this clonotype: A single base separates this from a much larger clone, so it may be a read error. CDR3 sequence: CASREPGKDEKLFF. As DNA, the CDR3 is TGTGCCAGCAGGGAACCAGGAAAGGATGAAAAACTGTTTTTT. The chain employs TRBV6-5 and TRBJ1-4; no clear D. V lost 6 bases and J 6 bases, leaving 14 bases between the germline ends. Germline V gene data show CDR1 as MNHEY and CDR2 as SVGAGI. The CDR3 is 14 amino acids.

V and J are TRBV2 and TRBJ1-2; 7 positions agree with TRBD1. The V gene end was trimmed by 6 bases and the J gene end by 0 bases; junction bases not matched to a gene: 7. This CDR3 contains 15 residues. Germline V gives CDR1 SNHLY, CDR2 FYNNEI. For the CDR3, the DNA is TGTGCCAGCAGCGCGGGACAGCAATCTAACTATGGCTACACCTTC. Protein: CASSAGQQSNYGYTF.

This clonotype was picked up a small number of times. This chain uses TRBV5-1 with TRBJ2-7; D is perhaps TRBD1 or TRBD2 (5 bases each). The germline V gene has CDR1 SGHRS and CDR2 YFSETQ. Trimming took off 2 bases at V and 0 bases at J, with 15 bases between the two ends. This CDR3 has 16 residues. The CDR3 DNA sequence: TGCGCCAGCAGCTTATCAGACAGCGGAAACTCCTACGAGCAGTACTTC. Translating it yields CASSLSDSGNSYEQYF.

This clonotype was observed a handful of times. The chain is built from TRBV29-1 and TRBJ2-2; D may match TRBD1 or TRBD2 (6 bases each). The CDR3 has 14 amino acids. Germline V gene lookup returns CDR1 SQVTM and CDR2 ANQGSEA. Deletions cut 5 bases from V and 4 bases from J, with 14 bases between. The CDR3, as DNA: TGCAGCGTTATCGGGAGCAGGGGCACCGGGGAGCTGTTTTTT. It translates to CSVIGSRGTGELFF.

As regards this clonotype: A much larger clone lies one base from this, so it may be a read error. The V and J genes are TRBV20-1 and TRBJ1-5; 10 bases are shared with TRBD1. The ends lost 3 bases at V and 5 bases at J; junction bases unmatched: 7. Germline CDR1 DFQATT, CDR2 SNEGSKA (reference sequence). CDR3 length: 15 residues. The CDR3 DNA is TGCAGTGCTAGGTCCGGGACAGGGGACCATCAGCCCCAGCATTTT. Translating gives CSARSGTGDHQPQHF.

The chain employs TRBV7-9 and TRBJ2-1, with no clear D. Germline values: CDR1 SEHNR, CDR2 FQNEAQ (reference sequence). The V end lost 1 base, the J end lost 5 bases, and 6 bases lay between the germline ends. The CDR3 runs to 13 residues. The chain's CDR3 is CASSLVGHNEQFF. Written as DNA, the CDR3 is TGTGCCAGCAGCTTAGTTGGTCACAATGAGCAGTTCTTC.

This clonotype was seen at least ten times. The chain carries TRBV20-1 and TRBJ2-7; 7 bases are a match to TRBD2. The V segment lost 0 bases and the J segment 5 bases; nucleotides outside the gene matches: 7. Germline V CDR1 and CDR2: DFQATT, SNEGSKA (reference sequence). This CDR3 comprises 14 residues. CDR3 sequence: CSARDPREGDEQYF. The CDR3 DNA follows: TGCAGTGCTAGAGATCCCAGGGAGGGAGACGAGCAGTACTTC.

Ten or more counts support this clonotype. J is TRBJ1-4 and V is TRBV15; no clear D. Looked up from germline, CDR1 is LNHNV and CDR2 is YYDKDF (reference sequence). CDR3 length: 15 residues. Trimming took 0 bases from V and 8 from J, leaving 13 bases between them. The CDR3 bases are TGTGCCACCAGCAGAGATTCTGGAGTTGGGGAAAAACTGTTTTTT. This translates into CATSRDSGVGEKLFF. Combining the CDR3 with reference TRBV15 and TRBJ1-4 gives the whole variable domain DAMVIQNPRYQVTQFGKPVTLSCSQTLNHNVMYWYQQKSSQAPKLLFHYYDKDFNNEADTPDNFQSRRPNTSFCFLDIRSPGLGDTAMYLCATSRDSGVGEKLFFGSGTQLSVL.

The J gene is TRBJ2-5, the V gene TRBV11-2, with D maybe TRBD2 (6 bases). Trimming shortened V by 5 bases and J by 5 bases, and 15 bases separated the two germline ends. The germline CDR1 and CDR2 sequences are SGHAT and FQNNGV. CDR3 length: 14 amino acids. This chain's CDR3 is CASSPRRDGETQYF. The CDR3 DNA follows: TGTGCCAGCAGCCCCCGGAGGGACGGGGAGACCCAGTACTTC. Together with reference TRBV11-2 and TRBJ2-5, the CDR3 gives the full variable domain: EAGVAQSPRYKIIEKRQSVAFWCNPISGHATLYWYQQILGQGPKLLIQFQNNGVVDDSQLPKDRFSAERLKGVDSTLKIQPAKLEDSAVYLCASSPRRDGETQYFGPGTRLLVL.

The chain recombines TRBV2 with TRBJ1-4, with D perhaps matching TRBD1 (6 bases). The CDR3 contains 16 residues. The germline V gene has CDR1 SNHLY and CDR2 FYNNEI. V was clipped by 9 bases and J by 3 bases, with 20 bases between them. The CDR3 sequence: CASARQGGKPNEKLFF. CDR3 in DNA: TGTGCCAGTGCACGACAAGGGGGGAAGCCTAATGAAAAACTGTTTTTT. The variable domain in full, with the rest retrieved from reference TRBV2 and TRBJ1-4, is EPEVTQTPSHQVTQMGQEVILRCVPISNHLYFYWYRQILGQKVEFLVSFYNNEISEKSEIFDDQFSVERPDGSNFTLKIRSTKLEDSAMYFCASARQGGKPNEKLFFGSGTQLSVL.

This clonotype came up many times. The chain joins TRBV25-1 to TRBJ1-3; D might be TRBD1 (6 bases). Per germline, CDR1 MGHDK and CDR2 SYGVNS. This CDR3 region has 14 residues. Trimming removed 8 bases from V and 2 bases from J, with 13 bases in between. The CDR3, as DNA: TGTGCCAGCCAACCTACAGGGACTGGAAACACCATATATTTT. This translates into CASQPTGTGNTIYF. Complete variable domain (other parts from reference TRBV25-1 and TRBJ1-3): EADIYQTPRYLVIGTGKKITLECSQTMGHDKMYWYQQDPGMELHLIHYSYGVNSTEKGDLSSESTVSRIRTEHFPLTLESARPSHTSQYLCASQPTGTGNTIYFGEGSWLTVV.

This rearrangement joins TRBV11-2 to TRBJ1-5, with D perhaps matching TRBD1 (5 bases). The V gene's germline CDR1 is SGHAT and CDR2 FQNNGV. The V end was cut by 4 bases, the J end by 14 bases, with 24 bases between. This CDR3 is built from 15 residues. CDR3 amino acids: CASSWGTPGLAYEHF. In nucleotides, the CDR3 is TGTGCCAGCAGCTGGGGGACTCCGGGGCTGGCCTACGAGCATTTT.

The rearrangement links TRBV5-1 to TRBJ2-5; D may match TRBD1 or TRBD2 (5 bases each). The V end was cut by 4 bases, the J end by 2 bases, with 15 bases between. This CDR3 comprises 15 residues. Germline lookup yields CDR1 SGHRS and CDR2 YFSETQ. As DNA, the CDR3 is TGCGCCAGCAGCCCGGGGCGTCAGGGTCAAGAGACCCAGTACTTC. It codes for CASSPGRQGQETQYF.

The chain has TRBV20-1 and TRBJ2-3; 11 bases are a match to TRBD2. V lost 4 bases and J lost 2; bases outside the gene matches: 8. CDR3 size: 16 residues. Germline V gene sequence: CDR1 DFQATT, CDR2 SNEGSKA (reference sequence). The CDR3 region has the DNA TGCAGTGCTACCCTGATTAGCGGGGGGGCCACAGATACGCAGTATTTT. The encoded protein is CSATLISGGATDTQYF.

Ten or more counts support this clonotype. This sequence joins TRBV19 and TRBJ1-2, with TRBD1 matching 8 bases. Looked up from germline, CDR1 is LNHDA and CDR2 is SQIVND (reference sequence). There are 14 residues in the CDR3. J gave up 4 bases and V 8 bases, and 9 bases lay outside the gene matches. CDR3 residues: CASSNGQGAYGYTF. The DNA for the CDR3 is TGTGCCAGTTCCAACGGCCAGGGGGCCTATGGCTACACCTTC.

This chain links TRBV19 with TRBJ1-1, with a possible D match to TRBD1 (5 bases). Germline V CDR1 and CDR2: LNHDA, SQIVND (reference sequence). The CDR3 loop spans 14 amino acids. Trimming took off 2 bases at V and 6 bases at J, with 13 bases between the two ends. The CDR3 is CASSISGGSPEAFF. CDR3 nucleotides: TGTGCCAGTAGTATATCGGGGGGATCGCCTGAAGCTTTCTTT.